This T cell receptor beta chain was sequenced in a study of OX40 agonist ivuxolimab in advanced cancers. Study-level background: Three dose-escalation patients had partial responses: one with hepatocellular carcinoma and two with cutaneous melanoma. Study results and caveats: At 0.1 to 3.0 mg/kg, CD4+ and CD8+ blood T cells expanded clonally by week 6.

CDR1 is LGHNA, CDR2 YNFKEQ, per germline. The CDR3 totals 17 residues. Trimming removed 1 base at V and 0 bases at J, with 14 bases between. Using immunoSEQ multiplex PCR, the repertoire was profiled, and TCRdb retains in-frame clones only, with some absent. The sample yields about 5,500 clones, around 84% seen once. With respect to this clone: What it binds is not known.

Source: CD4+ or CD8+ T cells sorted from blood, taken in a trial of the OX40 agonist ivuxolimab. This receptor was obtained from an adult with an advanced solid tumor such as melanoma, head and neck, liver or kidney cancer. The chain employs TRBV4-2 and TRBJ2-3; D possibly uses TRBD1 or TRBD2 (5 bases each). CDR3 DNA sequence: TGTGCCAGCAGCCAAGGAGGGGCGGGCACTAGCACAGATACGCAGTATTTT. Encoded protein: CASSQGGAGTSTDTQYF.